One sample yielded the 5 T cell receptor beta chains listed below, sequenced in a study of CD8 T cells in Susac syndrome. A quantity of roughly 0.5 to 1 ug RNA underwent reverse transcription using random hexamers. TCRdb used MiXCR to reprocess the immunoSEQ multiplex PCR reads, holding one entry per CDR3 protein. The repertoire holds 110,000 or so distinct CDR3 sequences, with roughly 96% as singletons. The sequencing input was CD4+ T cells from PBMCs. The receptors come from a human donor in good health.

The chain is built from TRBV3-1 and TRBJ2-5; possibly TRBD1 for D (6 bases). CDR3 length: 13 residues. Germline V gene data show CDR1 as LGHDT and CDR2 as YNNKEL (reference sequence). V lost 4 bases and J 5 bases, leaving 11 bases between the germline ends. As DNA, the CDR3 is TGTGCCAGCAGCCCGCGACAGGCGGAGACCCAGTACTTC. Its translation: CASSPRQAETQYF.

The rearrangement uses TRBV5-1 and TRBJ1-1; 7 positions match TRBD1. The CDR3 extends over 15 amino acids. Germline V gives CDR1 SGHRS, CDR2 YFSETQ. V gave up 0 bases and J gave up 4 bases; unmatched junction bases: 6. The CDR3 DNA follows: TGCGCCAGCAGCTTGGGGACAGGCTCTTTCACTGAAGCTTTCTTT. Its translation: CASSLGTGSFTEAFF.

V is TRBV7-8 and J is TRBJ2-4; D perhaps matches TRBD2 (6 bases). Germline V gene sequence: CDR1 SGHVS, CDR2 FQNEAQ. CDR3 length: 17 amino acids. V was pared by 0 bases and J by 0 bases, with 12 bases between. The CDR3 region has the DNA TGTGCCAGCAGCTTAGCTGCGGGGACCTTAGCCAAAAACATTCAGTACTTC. Its translation: CASSLAAGTLAKNIQYF.

The chain joins TRBV6-5 to TRBJ2-3; possibly TRBD1 or TRBD2 for D (5 bases each). Trimming removed 2 bases from V and 7 bases from J, with 16 bases in between. The CDR3 has 15 amino acids. Germline CDR1 MNHEY, CDR2 SVGAGI. The CDR3 bases are TGTGCCAGCAGTTACCAGGACACCGGGGCACATACGCAGTATTTT. This sequence encodes CASSYQDTGAHTQYF.

J is TRBJ2-7 and V is TRBV4-1; tentative D call: TRBD1 (6 bases). Between the trimmed V and J ends, which lost 1 base and 3 bases, there was a span of 10 bases. CDR3 length: 14 residues. Germline-derived CDR1 and CDR2 are MGHRA and YSYEKL. CDR3 bases: TGCGCCAGCAGCCAAGGGACAGCGCTCTACGAGCAGTACTTC. This translates into CASSQGTALYEQYF.